This T cell receptor beta chain was captured in a study of blood T cell repertoires in COVID-19. Sequencing used immunoSEQ multiplex PCR; TCRdb keeps in-frame clones, though not all of them. The data show about 100,000 clones, 75% to 90% seen once. Deletions cut 1 base from V and 3 bases from J, with 12 bases between. Per the germline V gene, CDR1 is KGHSH and CDR2 is LQKENI. The CDR3 covers 16 residues. Sequenced material: peripheral blood. The receptor's source is a man in his sixties with acute or convalescent COVID-19. The rearrangement links TRBV18 to TRBJ1-4, with no clear D. The CDR3 loop is CASSPRRASSNEKLFF. The CDR3 nucleotides are TGTGCCAGCTCACCACGGAGGGCCAGTTCTAATGAAAAACTGTTTTTT.